The entry below gives a single T cell receptor (beta chain) sequence along with its context. As handled by the study authors: Nucleated cell counts were estimated from reference gene primer amplification. Data came from immunoSEQ multiplex PCR; TCRdb stores just in-frame clones and leaves some out. V and J calls and clone size follow that table, whereas D and trimming were derived from the DNA. The sample consists of about 300,000 clones, around nine tenths of them appearing once. This sample was included in a study of blood T cell repertoires in COVID-19. V shed 2 bases and J shed 0 bases, with 11 bases lying between them. CDR3 length equals 16 residues. The germline CDR1 and CDR2 sequences are LNHDA and SQIVND (reference sequence).

J is TRBJ1-3 and V is TRBV19; D is uncertain. Sequencing was carried out using peripheral blood. The source is a woman in her thirties with COVID-19, enrolled during active disease. The CDR3 spells CASSISGQTSGNTIYF. DNA for the CDR3: TGTGCCAGTAGTATATCTGGCCAAACCTCTGGAAACACCATATATTTT.